This TCR beta chain came from a study of cytomegalovirus exposure and HLA in healthy donors. V lost 2 bases to trimming and J lost 4 bases, with 8 bases between them. Looked up from germline, CDR1 is MNHEY and CDR2 is SVGAGI. The CDR3 runs to 13 residues. The PCR made use of 60 Vbeta and 13 Jbeta primers. The method was immunoSEQ multiplex PCR; TCRdb's version includes in-frame clones alone and lacks a portion of them. The table shows about 93,000 clones, with approximately 69% occurring only once. This chain links TRBV6-5 with TRBJ2-5; D may be TRBD1 (6 bases). Sample: PBMCs. This TCR was recovered from a boy aged 10-17 years in good health and CMV-seropositive. The CDR3 loop is CASSYIGGETQYF. CDR3 in DNA: TGTGCCAGCAGTTACATAGGGGGAGAGACCCAGTACTTC.